This is a list of T cell receptor beta chains from one sample in a study of cytomegalovirus exposure and HLA in healthy donors. TCRdb's table, derived via immunoSEQ multiplex PCR, lists solely in-frame clones and lacks some. The data hold about 63,000 clones, with approximately 95% observed a single time. Input material: PBMCs. All receptors come from a young woman in good health and CMV-seropositive. Both conserved end residues are part of each CDR3. D genes are given only for firm matches. Clone size is stated in some rows and not others, as once, few, many or a class when expanded.

D gene	J gene	clone size	V gene	CDR3 protein	CDR3 DNA
.	TRBJ1-1	.	TRBV7-9	CASSSRFTEAFF	TGTGCCAGCAGCTCCAGGTTCACTGAAGCTTTCTTT
.	TRBJ2-2	.	TRBV18	CASSLLKDLGDTGELFF	TGTGCCAGCTCCCTTCTTAAGGACCTGGGAGATACCGGGGAGCTGTTTTTT
.	TRBJ1-6	.	TRBV7-2	CAIRFGPYNSPLHF	TGTGCCATCCGTTTTGGCCCCTATAATTCACCCCTCCACTTT
.	TRBJ1-4	.	TRBV30	CAWSLGAATNEKLFF	TGTGCCTGGAGCCTAGGCGCTGCAACTAATGAAAAACTGTTTTTT
TRBD1	TRBJ2-5	.	TRBV10-3	CAISEDTGEKTQYF	TGTGCCATCAGTGAGGATACAGGGGAGAAGACCCAGTACTTC
.	TRBJ2-5	.	TRBV5-1	CASSPGVVYKETQYF	TGCGCCAGCAGCCCGGGGGTAGTTTATAAGGAGACCCAGTACTTC
TRBD2	TRBJ2-7	.	TRBV4-3	CASSQDASGTPWEQYF	TGCGCCAGCAGCCAAGATGCCAGCGGGACTCCCTGGGAGCAGTACTTC
.	TRBJ2-7	.	TRBV19	CASSMETASTYEQYF	TGTGCCAGTAGTATGGAGACAGCTTCGACCTACGAGCAGTACTTC
TRBD1	TRBJ2-5	.	TRBV5-4	CASSLTRGQVETQYF	TGTGCCAGCAGCTTAACCCGGGGACAGGTAGAGACCCAGTACTTC
TRBD1	TRBJ1-4	.	TRBV27	CASSFAGQGYEKLFF	TGTGCCAGCAGTTTTGCGGGACAGGGGTATGAAAAACTGTTTTTT
.	TRBJ2-3	.	TRBV27	CASSLVTSTDTQYF	TGTGCCAGCAGTTTAGTCACTAGCACAGATACGCAGTATTTT
TRBD1	TRBJ2-7	.	TRBV9	CASSADRVRDEQYF	TGTGCCAGCAGCGCGGACAGGGTAAGGGACGAGCAGTACTTC
TRBD1	TRBJ1-1	.	TRBV27	CASSQKTGTHTEAFF	TGTGCCAGCAGTCAAAAGACAGGGACTCACACTGAAGCTTTCTTT
.	TRBJ2-7	.	TRBV27	CASSPLSYEQYF	TGTGCCAGCAGTCCCCTCTCCTACGAGCAGTACTTC
.	TRBJ1-4	.	TRBV6-5	CASSSEGGPRNEKLFF	TGTGCCAGCAGTTCGGAGGGCGGACCGAGAAATGAAAAACTGTTTTTT
.	TRBJ2-1	.	TRBV13	CASSPWWSGDEQFF	TGTGCCAGCAGCCCTTGGTGGAGTGGAGATGAGCAGTTCTTC
.	TRBJ1-2	.	TRBV19	CAGASGYGYTF	TGTGCCGGGGCCTCGGGCTATGGCTACACCTTC
TRBD2	TRBJ2-5	.	TRBV6-1	CASSPLAGSQTQYF	TGTGCCAGCAGTCCACTAGCGGGATCCCAGACCCAGTACTTC
TRBD2	TRBJ2-1	once	TRBV5-6	CASSLVAGGGDEQFF	TGTGCCAGCAGCCTAGTAGCGGGAGGTGGAGATGAGCAGTTCTTC
.	TRBJ1-3	.	TRBV4-1	CASSQDWASGNTIYF	TGCGCCAGCAGCCAAGATTGGGCCTCTGGAAACACCATATATTTT
TRBD2	TRBJ2-7	.	TRBV6-1	CASSGVYGTSGPYEQYF	TGTGCCAGCAGTGGGGTTTATGGGACTAGCGGGCCCTACGAGCAGTACTTC
.	TRBJ1-2	.	TRBV30	CAWNPGGYGYTF	TGTGCCTGGAACCCGGGGGGTTACGGCTACACCTTC
.	TRBJ2-7	.	TRBV21-1	CASSRGWRWTETYEQYF	TGTGCCAGCAGCAGAGGGTGGAGGTGGACAGAGACCTACGAGCAGTACTTC
TRBD1	TRBJ2-5	.	TRBV19	CASSIRDRSFETQYF	TGTGCCAGTAGTATACGGGACAGGTCTTTCGAGACCCAGTACTTC
.	TRBJ2-1	once	TRBV27	CASSLFSGSSYNEQFF	TGTGCCAGCAGTTTATTTAGCGGTAGCTCCTACAATGAGCAGTTCTTC
TRBD1	TRBJ1-1	.	TRBV15	CATSRDSLQGFGIAEAFF	TGTGCCACCAGCAGAGATTCACTACAGGGGTTTGGCATAGCTGAAGCTTTCTTT
TRBD1	TRBJ1-1	.	TRBV4-3	CASSQATGTGGTEAFF	TGCGCCAGCAGCCAGGCCACCGGGACAGGGGGTACTGAAGCTTTCTTT